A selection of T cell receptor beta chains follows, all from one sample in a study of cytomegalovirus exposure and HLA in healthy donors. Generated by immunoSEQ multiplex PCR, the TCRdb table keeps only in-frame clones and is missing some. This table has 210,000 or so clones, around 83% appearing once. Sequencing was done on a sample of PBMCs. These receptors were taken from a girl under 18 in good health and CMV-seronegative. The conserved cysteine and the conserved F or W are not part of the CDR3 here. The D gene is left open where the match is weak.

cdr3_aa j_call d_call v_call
ASSLARLTGRAGNTIY TRBJ1-3 - TRBV7-9
ASSFPTGFGEQF TRBJ2-1 TRBD1 TRBV5-6
AVRNSGNTIY TRBJ1-3 - TRBV6-6
ASSFPTNRLAF TRBJ1-1 - TRBV28
ASSDPDSHSGNTIY TRBJ1-3 - TRBV7-2
ASGSLSSGNTIY TRBJ1-3 - TRBV4-1
ASSVDRHVSANSPLH TRBJ1-6 - TRBV9
ASSLGQVDGEQY TRBJ2-5 - TRBV5-1
ASSLATSVNQPQH TRBJ1-5 - TRBV7-2
ASSLVLEDEQF TRBJ2-1 - TRBV11-3
ASSREWAPRGTQY TRBJ2-3 - TRBV4-1
ASSLGDRFGETQY TRBJ2-5 TRBD1 TRBV7-3
ASSEASSPQYGYT TRBJ1-2 - TRBV2
ASSDSRVGNTEAF TRBJ1-1 - TRBV6-4
ASSSGTAGANVLT TRBJ2-6 TRBD1 TRBV5-1
ASSGDWTGPATNEKLF TRBJ1-4 TRBD1 TRBV10-1
ASSSNRATYYGYT TRBJ1-2 - TRBV11-2
ATAATGDPTDTQY TRBJ2-3 - TRBV5-1
ASSSISLRDRVGYT TRBJ1-2 TRBD1 TRBV6-5
ATGTGKGEQY - TRBD1 TRBV10-3
ASSLLLGASGYT TRBJ1-2 - TRBV7-2
SVETLGRAGLRN TRBJ1-2 - TRBV29-1
ASSFDRLANYGYT TRBJ1-2 - TRBV5-1
ATSRDLAGTPNYNEQF TRBJ2-1 - TRBV15
SALTGGPISGNTIY TRBJ1-3 TRBD1 TRBV29-1
ASSPRGFSGANVLT TRBJ2-6 - TRBV5-1
AIRGRGSYEQY TRBJ2-7 TRBD2 TRBV10-3
ASSQARTGGVGEAF TRBJ1-1 TRBD1 TRBV4-1
ASSLLAPSDRGRRNTEAF TRBJ1-1 TRBD1 TRBV7-6
ASSVAGGALGNEQF TRBJ2-1 TRBD2 TRBV9
ASIKQGRNQPQH TRBJ1-5 - TRBV28
ASSHEWTGENTEAF TRBJ1-1 TRBD1 TRBV13
ASSATGTDTQY TRBJ2-3 - TRBV25-1
ASSLGQNSGANVLT TRBJ2-6 TRBD1 TRBV5-4
ASSLVLQGKSNYGYT TRBJ1-2 - TRBV7-9
ASSGLAGGGVNEQF TRBJ2-1 TRBD2 TRBV6-1
ASSLPAGAFTDTQY TRBJ2-3 TRBD2 TRBV28
ASSIGQGALGQPQH TRBJ1-5 TRBD1 TRBV19
ASSYSGLVSDTQY TRBJ2-3 TRBD2 TRBV6-5
ASRPWGDGSVSNQPQH TRBJ1-5 - TRBV27
AWARLNTEAF TRBJ1-1 - TRBV30
ASSQGGGSDEQY TRBJ2-7 - TRBV4-1
ASSSKTGGDTEAF TRBJ1-1 - TRBV7-2
ASSLNERGATDTQY TRBJ2-3 TRBD2 TRBV5-5
ASRPTGRGWITEAF TRBJ1-1 TRBD1 TRBV27
ASRTGFSGNTIY TRBJ1-3 - TRBV6-5
ASSSPLAGGPKTLSSYNEQF TRBJ2-1 TRBD2 TRBV9
ASSLLGGDYKNIQY TRBJ2-4 TRBD2 TRBV11-1
ASGAAGSTQPQH TRBJ1-5 - TRBV6-1
ASSLGGVEGLRAF TRBJ1-1 - TRBV7-2
ASSLVRGNTEAF TRBJ1-1 - TRBV7-2
AWKRLLDRDTEAF TRBJ1-1 TRBD1 TRBV30